This T cell receptor (beta chain) was recovered during a study of CD8 T cells in ankylosing spondylitis. Study observations and caveats: Seemingly distinctive of ankylosing spondylitis blood was a TCR beta motif formed by eight highly homologous variants.

Libraries for TCR beta were made by quantitative 5'-RACE with molecular barcodes. TCRdb called the 5' RACE reads again in MiXCR, with one record for every CDR3 protein. The table includes around 770,000 distinct CDR3 sequences, roughly 10% detected once. The germline V and J ends were trimmed by 3 bases and 6 bases, with 6 bases remaining between them. This CDR3 has 11 residues. Germline CDR1 reads LGHDT; CDR2 reads YNNKEL (reference sequence). On this clonotype: The antigen remains undetermined.

Sequencing input: blood, either unsorted or a sorted T cell fraction (not recorded which). This chain connects TRBV3-1 to TRBJ2-7; D uncertain. This receptor was obtained from a male donor with ankylosing spondylitis. The CDR3 region is CASSHFSEQYF. The DNA of the CDR3 is TGTGCCAGCAGCCACTTTTCCGAGCAGTACTTC.